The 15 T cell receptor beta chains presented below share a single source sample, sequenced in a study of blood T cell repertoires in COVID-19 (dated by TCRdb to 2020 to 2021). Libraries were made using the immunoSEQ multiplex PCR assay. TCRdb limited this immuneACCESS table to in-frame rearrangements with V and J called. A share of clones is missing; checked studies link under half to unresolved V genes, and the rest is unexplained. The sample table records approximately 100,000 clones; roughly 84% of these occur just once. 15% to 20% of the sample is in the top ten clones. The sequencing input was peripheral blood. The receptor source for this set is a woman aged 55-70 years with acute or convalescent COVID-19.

The CDR3 loop is CASQRSGTAGNTIYF. CDR3 nucleotides: TGTGCCAGCCAACGGTCCGGGACAGCAGGAAACACCATATATTTT. The V and J genes are TRBV5-6 and TRBJ1-3, with TRBD1 matching over 7 bases. J was trimmed by 4 bases and V by 7 bases; bases with no gene match: 11. CDR3 length: 15 amino acids. Germline CDR1 reads SGHDT; CDR2 reads YYEEEE. Full variable domain (outside the CDR3, taken from reference TRBV5-6 and TRBJ1-3): DAGVTQSPTHLIKTRGQQVTLRCSPKSGHDTVSWYQQALGQGPQFIFQYYEEEERQRGNFPDRFSGHQFPNYSSELNVNALLLGDSALYLCASQRSGTAGNTIYFGEGSWLTVV.

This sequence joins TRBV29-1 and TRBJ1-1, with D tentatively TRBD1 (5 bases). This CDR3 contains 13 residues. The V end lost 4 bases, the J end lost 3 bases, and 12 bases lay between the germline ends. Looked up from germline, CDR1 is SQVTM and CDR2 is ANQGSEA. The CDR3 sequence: CSVGQGLDTEAFF. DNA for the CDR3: TGCAGCGTTGGGCAGGGTCTTGACACTGAAGCTTTCTTT.

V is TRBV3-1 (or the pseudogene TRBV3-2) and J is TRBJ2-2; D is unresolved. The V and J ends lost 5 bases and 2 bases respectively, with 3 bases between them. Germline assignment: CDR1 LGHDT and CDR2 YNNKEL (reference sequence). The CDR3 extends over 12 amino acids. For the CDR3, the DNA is TGTGCCAGCAGCACAAACACCGGGGAGCTGTTTTTT. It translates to CASSTNTGELFF.

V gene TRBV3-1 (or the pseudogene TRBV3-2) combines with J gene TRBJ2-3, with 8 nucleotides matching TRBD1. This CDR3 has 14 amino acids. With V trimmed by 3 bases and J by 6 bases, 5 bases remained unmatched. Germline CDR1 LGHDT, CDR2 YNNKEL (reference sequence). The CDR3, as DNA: TGTGCCAGCAGCCAGGGGACAGGTTCGGATACGCAGTATTTT. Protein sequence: CASSQGTGSDTQYF.

This chain's CDR3 is CASKTSGGANYEQYF. Here the CDR3 DNA reads TGTGCCAGCAAAACAAGCGGGGGGGCCAACTACGAGCAGTACTTC. V gene TRBV27 combines with J gene TRBJ2-7; 10 nucleotides line up with TRBD2. The ends lost 7 bases at V and 3 bases at J; junction bases unmatched: 9. The CDR3 runs 15 residues. Germline V gene lookup returns CDR1 MNHEY and CDR2 SMNVEV (reference sequence).

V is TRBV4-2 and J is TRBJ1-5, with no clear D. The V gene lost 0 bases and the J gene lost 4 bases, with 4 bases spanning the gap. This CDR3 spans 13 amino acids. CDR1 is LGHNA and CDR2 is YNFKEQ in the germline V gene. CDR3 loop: CASSQDENQPQHF. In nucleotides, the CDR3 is TGTGCCAGCAGCCAAGACGAGAATCAGCCCCAGCATTTT.

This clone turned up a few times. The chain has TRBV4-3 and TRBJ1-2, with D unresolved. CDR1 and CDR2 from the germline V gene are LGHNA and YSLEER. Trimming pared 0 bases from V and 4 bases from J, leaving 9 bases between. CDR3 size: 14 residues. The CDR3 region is CASSQDLHSYGYTF. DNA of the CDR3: TGCGCCAGCAGCCAAGATCTGCACAGCTATGGCTACACCTTC.

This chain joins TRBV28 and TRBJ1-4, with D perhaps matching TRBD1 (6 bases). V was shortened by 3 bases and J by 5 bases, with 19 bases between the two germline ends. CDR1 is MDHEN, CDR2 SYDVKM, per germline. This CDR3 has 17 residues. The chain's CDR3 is CASSLGGARGRNEKLFF. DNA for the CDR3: TGTGCCAGCAGTTTGGGGGGGGCCAGAGGGAGAAATGAAAAACTGTTTTTT.

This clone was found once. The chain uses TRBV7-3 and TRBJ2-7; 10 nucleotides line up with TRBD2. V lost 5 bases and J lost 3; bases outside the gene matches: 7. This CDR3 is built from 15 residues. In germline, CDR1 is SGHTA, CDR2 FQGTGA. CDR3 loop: CASSRRAGGDYEQYF. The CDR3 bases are TGTGCCAGCAGCCGCCGAGCGGGGGGGGACTACGAGCAGTACTTC.

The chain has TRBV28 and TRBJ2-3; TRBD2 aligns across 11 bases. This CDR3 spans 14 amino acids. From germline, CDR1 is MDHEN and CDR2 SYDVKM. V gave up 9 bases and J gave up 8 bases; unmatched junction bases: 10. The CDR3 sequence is CASSTTSGVVTQYF. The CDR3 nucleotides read TGTGCCAGTAGCACGACTAGCGGGGTGGTTACGCAGTATTTT.

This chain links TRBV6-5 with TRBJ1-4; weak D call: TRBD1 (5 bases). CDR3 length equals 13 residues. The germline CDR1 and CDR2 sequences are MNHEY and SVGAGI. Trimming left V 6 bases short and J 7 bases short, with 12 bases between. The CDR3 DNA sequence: TGTGCCAGCAGGACACAGGTGTTTGAAAAACTGTTTTTT. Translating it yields CASRTQVFEKLFF.

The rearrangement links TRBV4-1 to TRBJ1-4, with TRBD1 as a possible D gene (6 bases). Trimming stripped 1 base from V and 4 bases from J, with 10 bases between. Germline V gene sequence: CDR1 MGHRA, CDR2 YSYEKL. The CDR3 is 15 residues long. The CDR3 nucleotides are TGCGCCAGCAGCCAAGTACAGGGTGGTAATGAAAAACTGTTTTTT. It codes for CASSQVQGGNEKLFF.

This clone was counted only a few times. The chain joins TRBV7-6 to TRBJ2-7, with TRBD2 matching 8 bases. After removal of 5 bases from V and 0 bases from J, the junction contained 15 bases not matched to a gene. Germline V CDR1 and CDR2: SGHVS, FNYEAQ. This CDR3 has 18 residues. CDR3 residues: CASSEGGGLPSNSYEQYF. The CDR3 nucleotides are TGTGCCAGCAGCGAAGGCGGGGGGTTACCCTCAAACTCCTACGAGCAGTACTTC.

CDR3 amino acids: CASSPFSSPSNQPQHF. The CDR3 DNA reads TGTGCCAGCAGCCCCTTCAGTTCACCGAGCAATCAGCCCCAGCATTTT. The rearrangement joins TRBV28 to TRBJ1-5; no clear D. V was shortened by 6 bases and J by 1 base, with 16 bases between the two germline ends. Germline V gene sequence: CDR1 MDHEN, CDR2 SYDVKM. The CDR3 contains 16 residues.

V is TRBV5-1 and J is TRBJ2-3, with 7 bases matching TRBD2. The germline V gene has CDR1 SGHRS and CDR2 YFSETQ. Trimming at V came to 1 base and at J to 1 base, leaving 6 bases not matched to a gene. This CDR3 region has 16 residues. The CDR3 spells CASSLQGLGGTDTQYF. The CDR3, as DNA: TGCGCCAGCAGCTTGCAAGGACTAGGGGGCACAGATACGCAGTATTTT. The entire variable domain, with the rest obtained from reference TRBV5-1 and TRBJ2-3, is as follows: KAGVTQTPRYLIKTRGQQVTLSCSPISGHRSVSWYQQTPGQGLQFLFEYFSETQRNKGNFPGRFSGRQFSNSRSEMNVSTLELGDSALYLCASSLQGLGGTDTQYFGPGTRLTVL.